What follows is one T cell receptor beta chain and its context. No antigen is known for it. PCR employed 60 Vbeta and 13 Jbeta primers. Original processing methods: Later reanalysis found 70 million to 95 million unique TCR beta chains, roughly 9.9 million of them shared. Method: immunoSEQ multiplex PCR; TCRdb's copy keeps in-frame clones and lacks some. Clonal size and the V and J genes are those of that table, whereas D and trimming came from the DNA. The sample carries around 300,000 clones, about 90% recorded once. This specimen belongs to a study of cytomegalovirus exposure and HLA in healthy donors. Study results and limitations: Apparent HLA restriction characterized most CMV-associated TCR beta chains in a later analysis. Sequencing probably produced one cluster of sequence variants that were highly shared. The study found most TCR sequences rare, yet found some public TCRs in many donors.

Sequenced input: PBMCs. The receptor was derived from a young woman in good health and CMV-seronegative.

Written as DNA, the CDR3 is TGTGCCAGTTCTTGGGGCCCGAGAGGCCCCCAGCATTTT. Residues: CASSWGPRGPQHF. The chain is built from TRBV27 and TRBJ1-5; tentatively, D is TRBD1 (5 bases). This CDR3 has 13 amino acids. Trimming took off 9 bases at V and 10 bases at J, with 19 bases between the two ends. Germline V CDR1 and CDR2: MNHEY, SMNVEV (reference sequence).